The rows below give T cell receptor beta chains drawn from one sample of a study of T-cell memory formation after mild COVID-19. TCRdb re-called the 5' RACE reads through MiXCR, storing one row per CDR3 protein. The sample lists around 370,000 distinct CDR3 sequences, around 21% occurring once. Source material: PBMCs or a T cell subset sorted from them (not recorded which). The source is an adult woman who had mild COVID-19 (a few samples of this study predate the infection). Cell type and time point are not known. The CDR3 runs from the conserved cysteine through the conserved F or W.

J gene: TRBJ1-2; V gene: TRBV7-9; CDR3 protein: CASSLDGVSGYTF
J gene: TRBJ2-5; V gene: TRBV24-1; CDR3 protein: CATSDPTGYQETQYF
J gene: TRBJ2-3; V gene: TRBV6-2/TRBV6-3; CDR3 protein: CASSRAKDTQYF
J gene: TRBJ2-1; V gene: TRBV12-3/TRBV12-4; CDR3 protein: CASSPGFGEQFF
J gene: TRBJ1-6; V gene: TRBV6-5; CDR3 protein: CASSYDPGTTYNSPLHF
J gene: TRBJ1-6; V gene: TRBV6-5; CDR3 protein: CASSFTGTGNSPLHF
J gene: TRBJ1-1; V gene: TRBV18; CDR3 protein: CASSPIFSSDLAFF
J gene: TRBJ1-1; V gene: TRBV7-9; CDR3 protein: CASSLLDDTEAFF
J gene: TRBJ1-1; V gene: TRBV5-1; CDR3 protein: CASSLLTDNTEAFF
J gene: TRBJ2-1; V gene: TRBV20-1; CDR3 protein: CRPGGSSYNEQFF
J gene: TRBJ2-3; V gene: TRBV7-9; CDR3 protein: CASSLLTGGGTDTQYF
J gene: TRBJ2-1; V gene: TRBV6-1; CDR3 protein: CASSSGTSAYNEQFF